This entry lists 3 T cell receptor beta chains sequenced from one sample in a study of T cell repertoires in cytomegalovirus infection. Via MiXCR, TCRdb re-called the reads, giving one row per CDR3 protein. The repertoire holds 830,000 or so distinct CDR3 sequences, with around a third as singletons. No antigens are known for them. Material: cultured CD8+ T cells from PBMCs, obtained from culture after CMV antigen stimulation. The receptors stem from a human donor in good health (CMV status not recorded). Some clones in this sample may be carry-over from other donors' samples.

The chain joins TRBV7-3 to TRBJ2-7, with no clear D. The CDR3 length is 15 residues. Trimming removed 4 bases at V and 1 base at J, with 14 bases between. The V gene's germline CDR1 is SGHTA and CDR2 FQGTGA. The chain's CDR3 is CASSSRWGSSYEQYV. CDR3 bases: TGTGCCAGCAGCTCGAGATGGGGTAGTTCCTACGAGCAGTACGTC.

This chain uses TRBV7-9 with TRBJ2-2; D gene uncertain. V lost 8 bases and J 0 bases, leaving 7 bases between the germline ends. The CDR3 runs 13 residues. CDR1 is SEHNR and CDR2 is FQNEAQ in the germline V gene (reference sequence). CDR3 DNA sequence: TGTGCCAGCCCCGCGACGAACACCGGGGAGCTGTTTTTT. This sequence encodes CASPATNTGELFF. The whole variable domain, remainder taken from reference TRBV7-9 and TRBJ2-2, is DTGVSQNPRHKITKRGQNVTFRCDPISEHNRLYWYRQTLGQGPEFLTYFQNEAQLEKSRLLSDRFSAERPKGSFSTLEIQRTEQGDSAMYLCASPATNTGELFFGEGSRLTVL.

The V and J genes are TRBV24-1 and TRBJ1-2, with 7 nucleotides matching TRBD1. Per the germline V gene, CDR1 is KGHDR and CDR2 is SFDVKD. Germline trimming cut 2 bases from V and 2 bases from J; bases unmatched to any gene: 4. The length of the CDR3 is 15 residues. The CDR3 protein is CATSDSGQQNYGYTF. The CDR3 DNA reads TGTGCCACCAGTGATTCGGGACAGCAAAACTATGGCTACACCTTC.